The following is a T cell receptor beta chain sequence with its context. Its antigen is not known. Assay used: immunoSEQ multiplex PCR; TCRdb lists only in-frame clones, some missing. The sample lists 75,000 to 100,000 clones; 93% were seen once. Time point indicated: cycle 4 day 1 (C4D1), after less than 7 weeks of nivolumab. Every one of the patients relapsed after autologous stem cell transplantation (brentuximab vedotin exposure was variable). Trimming at V came to 4 bases and at J to 5 bases, leaving 6 bases not matched to a gene. Germline CDR1 reads GTSNPN; CDR2 reads SVGIG (reference sequence). The CDR3 consists of 14 residues. The data are from a study of PD-1 blockade in classical Hodgkin lymphoma. Study results and limitations: The authors have not defined what causes the repertoire differences, possibly disease activity or prior therapy.

The V and J genes are TRBV30 and TRBJ2-7, with TRBD2 matching over 12 bases. The receptor was isolated from a human donor with classical Hodgkin lymphoma. Source: peripheral blood mononuclear cells (PBMCs), taken before the fourth cycle of nivolumab. The CDR3 sequence is CAWMTSGSLDEQYF. The CDR3 nucleotides are TGTGCCTGGATGACTAGCGGGAGTCTCGACGAGCAGTACTTC.